This T cell receptor (beta chain) was sequenced in a study of cytomegalovirus exposure and HLA in healthy donors. This clone was counted only a few times. Its antigen remains unknown. Broader study findings: The study listed 164 cytomegalovirus-associated TCR beta chains. While the bulk of TCR sequences proved rare, some public TCRs turned up in many donors. Upon later analysis, TCR association rates were observed to vary by HLA locus, being highest for DRB1 and lowest for HLA-C. Presence/absence analyses rested on an assumption that sequencing depth was roughly uniform across donors.

The CDR3 length is 17 residues. Germline loops: CDR1 SNHLY, CDR2 FYNNEI. The J segment lost 0 bases and the V segment lost 5 bases, leaving 2 bases of the junction unmatched. 60 Vbeta and 13 Jbeta primers were used in PCR. Assay: immunoSEQ multiplex PCR; the TCRdb copy retains only in-frame clones and omits some. The data contain hundreds of thousands of clones, around 65% of them seen just once; the ten biggest clones take up 2% to 2.5%. This chain uses TRBV2 with TRBJ2-6, with 12 bases lining up with TRBD1. The receptor's source is a female donor in good health and CMV-seronegative. The sequencing input was PBMCs. The CDR3 nucleotides are TGTGCCAGCAGTCGGGGACAGGGGGCCTCTGGGGCCAACGTCCTGACTTTC. Translating gives CASSRGQGASGANVLTF.